The rows below give T cell receptor beta chains drawn from one sample of a study of shared clonotypes between healthy human individuals. The assay was immunoSEQ multiplex PCR, and TCRdb's table has in-frame clones only and misses some. The table shows about 490,000 clones, with over 70% occurring only once. Sequences were obtained from PBMCs. The source of these receptors is a woman between 40 and 50 years old in good health. Some clones in this sample may be carry-over from other donors' samples. Each CDR3 is given with its conserved first and last residue. The D gene is left open where the match is weak. Where a row states a size, it is once, few, many or the class of an expanded clone; other rows omit it.

V,J,D,size,CDR3,DNA
TRBV2,TRBJ2-3,-,-,CASSDLTDTQYF,TGTGCCAGCAGCGACCTCACAGATACGCAGTATTTT
TRBV30,TRBJ2-1,-,once,CAWSVHGVELYNEQFF,TGTGCCTGGAGTGTACATGGGGTAGAACTGTACAATGAGCAGTTCTTC
TRBV28,TRBJ2-7,TRBD2,-,CASSFLRLAEHYEQYF,TGTGCCAGCAGTTTCCTGCGACTAGCAGAACACTACGAGCAGTACTTC
TRBV7-9,TRBJ1-1,-,-,CASSSWTDANTEAFF,TGTGCCAGCAGCTCTTGGACAGACGCCAACACTGAAGCTTTCTTT
TRBV6-1,TRBJ2-2,-,-,CASSEREHRNTGELFF,TGTGCCAGCAGTGAAAGGGAACACCGCAACACCGGGGAGCTGTTTTTT
TRBV6-1,TRBJ2-7,TRBD1,few,CASSVRTGGDYEQYF,TGTGCCAGCAGTGTTAGGACAGGGGGGGACTACGAGCAGTACTTC
TRBV19,TRBJ1-5,TRBD1,-,CASSIGTGYQPQHF,TGTGCCAGTAGTATTGGGACAGGGTATCAGCCCCAGCATTTT
TRBV7-9,TRBJ2-2,-,few,CASSLSDGPNTGELFF,TGTGCCAGCAGCTTATCGGACGGGCCGAACACCGGGGAGCTGTTTTTT
TRBV4-3,TRBJ2-2,TRBD1,-,CASSQGKPGGGIGELFF,TGCGCCAGCAGCCAGGGTAAGCCAGGGGGCGGAATCGGGGAGCTGTTTTTT
TRBV5-5,TRBJ2-7,TRBD1,-,CASNQGTGNSYEQYF,TGTGCCAGCAACCAAGGGACAGGGAACTCCTACGAGCAGTACTTC
TRBV14,TRBJ2-2,-,-,CASSRTVPGELFF,TGTGCCAGCAGCCGGACAGTTCCCGGGGAGCTGTTTTTT
TRBV7-6,TRBJ2-2,-,-,CASSLAYLKRSRTGELFF,TGTGCCAGCAGCTTAGCGTACCTGAAGCGCTCCCGCACCGGGGAGCTGTTTTTT
TRBV6-4,TRBJ2-7,-,-,CASTAHEQYF,TGTGCCAGCACGGCCCACGAGCAGTACTTC
TRBV2,TRBJ2-6,-,few,CASSSVRAGANVLTF,TGTGCCAGCAGCTCAGTCAGGGCTGGGGCCAACGTCCTGACTTTC
TRBV18,TRBJ2-2,-,-,CASSPYPSGELFF,TGTGCCAGCTCCCCTTACCCCTCCGGGGAGCTGTTTTTT
TRBV19,TRBJ2-2,-,-,CASLGHLNTGELFF,TGTGCCAGTCTCGGACATTTGAACACCGGGGAGCTGTTTTTT